The next 20 T cell receptor beta chains were all read from a single sample in a study of shared clonotypes between healthy human individuals (dated by TCRdb to 2018 to 2021). Libraries were prepared through the immunoSEQ multiplex PCR assay. Not all clones reach the TCRdb copy of this immuneACCESS table, which keeps in-frame sequences only. Checked studies attribute under half of the gap to unresolved V genes and leave the rest unexplained. Across this sample there are 2,500,000 or so clones, with just over 90% seen only once. The top ten clones comprise around 0.14% of the sample. Source material: naive CD4+ T cells sorted from blood. The cell subset or site label on this specimen signifies: CD45RA+ positively selected. The receptors originated from a man in his late teens or twenties in good health.

The CDR3 reads CASSPEGQEGSNEKLFF. As DNA, the CDR3 is TGCGCCAGCAGTCCCGAGGGACAGGAGGGTTCTAATGAAAAACTGTTTTTT. J is TRBJ1-4 and V is TRBV5-1; 8 bases fit TRBD1. CDR3 size: 17 residues. J was trimmed by 3 bases and V by 5 bases; bases with no gene match: 12. The germline CDR1 and CDR2 sequences are SGHRS and YFSETQ.

The chain couples TRBV2 to TRBJ2-1, with no clear D. CDR3 length: 10 residues. Germline V gives CDR1 SNHLY, CDR2 FYNNEI. V lost 6 bases to trimming and J lost 10 bases, with 7 bases between them. The CDR3 spells CASRVDEQFF. The CDR3 bases are TGTGCCAGCAGAGTGGACGAGCAGTTCTTC. Looking up the rest from reference TRBV2 and TRBJ2-1 gives the full variable domain: EPEVTQTPSHQVTQMGQEVILRCVPISNHLYFYWYRQILGQKVEFLVSFYNNEISEKSEIFDDQFSVERPDGSNFTLKIRSTKLEDSAMYFCASRVDEQFFGPGTRLTVL.

The chain recombines TRBV4-2 with TRBJ2-2, with 14 bases that match TRBD2. CDR1 and CDR2 (germline): LGHNA, YNFKEQ. This CDR3 is built from 18 residues. J lost 4 bases, V lost 0 bases, and 4 bases had no gene match. The CDR3 reads CASSQDIGLAGGTGELFF. The CDR3 coding sequence is TGTGCCAGCAGCCAAGATATTGGACTAGCGGGGGGCACCGGGGAGCTGTTTTTT.

The chain carries TRBV7-2 and TRBJ2-1; 7 bases align to TRBD2. Germline V lookup: CDR1 SGHTA, CDR2 FQGNSA. The V gene end was trimmed by 5 bases and the J gene end by 7 bases; junction bases not matched to a gene: 8. The CDR3 covers 14 residues. The CDR3 sequence: CASSPWGLNNEQFF. The CDR3 nucleotides read TGTGCCAGCAGCCCATGGGGACTAAATAATGAGCAGTTCTTC.

The chain is built from TRBV9 and TRBJ2-7; D call uncertain. Germline V gene lookup returns CDR1 SGDLS and CDR2 YYNGEE. The CDR3 sequence is 13 residues long. Trimming stripped 0 bases from V and 5 bases from J, with 9 bases between. The CDR3: CASSVDNWDEQYF. DNA of the CDR3: TGTGCCAGCAGCGTAGATAATTGGGACGAGCAGTACTTC.

This chain links TRBV6-1 with TRBJ1-1; 9 bases align to TRBD1. The germline gives CDR1 MNHNS, CDR2 SASEGT. This CDR3 contains 15 residues. Trimming removed 5 bases from V and 5 bases from J; junction bases left unmatched: 9. Here the CDR3 reads CASSLSNRGRTEAFF. Written as DNA, the CDR3 is TGTGCCAGCAGTCTAAGTAACAGGGGGCGAACTGAAGCTTTCTTT.

This sequence joins TRBV2 and TRBJ2-1; 14 bases are shared with TRBD2. Per the germline V gene, CDR1 is SNHLY and CDR2 is FYNNEI. This CDR3 is 15 amino acids long. Trimming cost V 6 bases and J 9 bases; bases outside gene matches: 7. The DNA for the CDR3 is TGTGCCAGCAGCCCGACTAGCGGGAGGGCCGGTGAGCAGTTCTTC. This gives the protein CASSPTSGRAGEQFF.

This rearrangement joins TRBV11-1 to TRBJ1-2; D not resolved. The V end lost 1 base, the J end lost 5 bases, and 8 bases lay between the germline ends. The CDR3 loop spans 13 amino acids. In germline, CDR1 is SGHAT, CDR2 FQDESV (reference sequence). This CDR3 reads CASSLELGYGYTF. CDR3 in DNA: TGTGCCAGCAGCTTAGAGCTGGGGTATGGCTACACCTTC.

Concerning this clone: Other DNA sequences in this specimen translate into the identical CDR3. V is TRBV18 and J is TRBJ1-4; D unclear. Germline loops: CDR1 KGHSH, CDR2 LQKENI. The V end was cut by 3 bases, the J end by 3 bases, with 8 bases between. The CDR3 loop spans 14 amino acids. The CDR3 region is CASSPRRANEKLFF. CDR3 DNA: TGTGCCAGCTCACCGAGGAGGGCTAATGAAAAACTGTTTTTT.

About this clone itself: The sample carries other DNA sequences with the same CDR3. This sequence joins TRBV2 and TRBJ1-1; no reliable D call. Germline CDR1 and CDR2: SNHLY and FYNNEI. The CDR3 has 13 amino acids. Trimming removed 4 bases at V and 0 bases at J, with 6 bases between. CDR3 residues: CASSVGLNTEAFF. The CDR3 coding sequence is TGTGCCAGCAGTGTAGGGCTGAACACTGAAGCTTTCTTT. Combining the CDR3 with reference TRBV2 and TRBJ1-1 gives the whole variable domain EPEVTQTPSHQVTQMGQEVILRCVPISNHLYFYWYRQILGQKVEFLVSFYNNEISEKSEIFDDQFSVERPDGSNFTLKIRSTKLEDSAMYFCASSVGLNTEAFFGQGTRLTVV.

This CDR3 is CASSPIGGLQETQYF. As DNA, the CDR3 is TGCGCCAGCAGCCCCATTGGGGGACTCCAAGAGACCCAGTACTTC. This chain links TRBV5-1 with TRBJ2-5, with D possibly TRBD2 on 6 matching bases. Germline V lookup: CDR1 SGHRS, CDR2 YFSETQ. This CDR3 comprises 15 residues. V was trimmed by 4 bases and J by 1 base, leaving 14 bases between them.

The J gene is TRBJ2-7, the V gene TRBV11-2; D uncertain. V lost 7 bases to trimming and J lost 6 bases, with 16 bases between them. Germline CDR1 and CDR2: SGHAT and FQNNGV. This CDR3 has 13 residues. CDR3 sequence (DNA): TGTGCCAGCACCCCATCGAACAGCACCGAGCAGTACTTC. Residues: CASTPSNSTEQYF.

The chain recombines TRBV5-1 with TRBJ2-5; D is ambiguous. This CDR3 comprises 18 residues. CDR1 is SGHRS and CDR2 is YFSETQ in the germline V gene. Trimming took off 0 bases at V and 5 bases at J, with 23 bases between the two ends. The CDR3 sequence: CASSLAGPNSRPRETQYF. In DNA, the CDR3 is TGCGCCAGCAGCTTGGCCGGTCCGAACAGTCGGCCGAGGGAGACCCAGTACTTC.

The chain uses TRBV19 and TRBJ1-2, with D possibly being TRBD1 (5 bases). This CDR3 comprises 12 residues. V was clipped by 9 bases and J by 3 bases, with 11 bases between them. Germline values: CDR1 LNHDA, CDR2 SQIVND (reference sequence). CDR3 nucleotide sequence: TGTGCCAGCTGGGACGGGTACTATGGCTACACCTTC. It yields the protein CASWDGYYGYTF.

This chain connects TRBV7-9 to TRBJ2-2; D call uncertain. Germline lookup yields CDR1 SEHNR and CDR2 FQNEAQ (reference sequence). V lost 3 bases and J 5 bases, leaving 4 bases between the germline ends. The CDR3 contains 12 residues. CDR3 nucleotide sequence: TGTGCCAGCAGCTTCCGAACCGGGGAGCTGTTTTTT. Protein: CASSFRTGELFF.

The chain combines TRBV2 with TRBJ2-2, with D tentatively TRBD1 (6 bases). Germline V gives CDR1 SNHLY, CDR2 FYNNEI. Trimming pared 6 bases from V and 1 base from J, leaving 12 bases between. The CDR3 covers 15 residues. The CDR3 DNA reads as TGTGCCAGCAGGATAAAACAGGGGAACACCGGGGAGCTGTTTTTT. Translating it yields CASRIKQGNTGELFF.

The gene calls are TRBV19 and TRBJ2-7; 9 bases match TRBD1. CDR3 size: 16 residues. The junction had 11 bases not matched to a gene; V was cut back by 5 bases and J by 3 bases. CDR1 is LNHDA and CDR2 is SQIVND in the germline V gene (reference sequence). The CDR3 DNA is TGTGCCAGTAGTTCAACAGGGGGCTGGTCCCACTACGAGCAGTACTTC. Its translation: CASSSTGGWSHYEQYF. The variable domain in full, completed from reference TRBV19 and TRBJ2-7, reads DGGITQSPKYLFRKEGQNVTLSCEQNLNHDAMYWYRQDPGQGLRLIYYSQIVNDFQKGDIAEGYSVSREKKESFPLTVTSAQKNPTAFYLCASSSTGGWSHYEQYFGPGTRLTVT.

The chain joins TRBV10-1 to TRBJ2-7; D is possibly TRBD1 (6 bases). Trimming cost V 6 bases and J 0 bases, with 18 bases left between them. This CDR3 contains 16 residues. CDR1 and CDR2 (germline): WNHNN, SYGVQD (reference sequence). The CDR3 DNA sequence: TGCGCCAGCAGCGGTCTAGGGGGTGATAACTCCTACGAGCAGTACTTC. Its translation is CASSGLGGDNSYEQYF.

This sequence joins TRBV19 and TRBJ2-4, with D perhaps TRBD1 (6 bases). Germline CDR1 is LNHDA and CDR2 is SQIVND (reference sequence). The CDR3 spans 15 residues. V was cut by 4 bases and J by 0 bases, with 10 bases left in between. CDR3 DNA sequence: TGTGCCAGTAGTAGACCAGGGGAAGCCAAAAACATTCAGTACTTC. Protein sequence: CASSRPGEAKNIQYF.

The CDR3, as DNA: TGTGCCAGCAGCTTAGCGCTAACAGGGGGCGAGCAGTACTTC. Translated, it gives CASSLALTGGEQYF. This chain connects TRBV7-9 to TRBJ2-7, with 8 bases that match TRBD1. CDR3 length: 14 residues. Trimming at V came to 0 bases and at J to 6 bases, leaving 4 bases not matched to a gene. CDR1 is SEHNR, CDR2 FQNEAQ, per germline (reference sequence).